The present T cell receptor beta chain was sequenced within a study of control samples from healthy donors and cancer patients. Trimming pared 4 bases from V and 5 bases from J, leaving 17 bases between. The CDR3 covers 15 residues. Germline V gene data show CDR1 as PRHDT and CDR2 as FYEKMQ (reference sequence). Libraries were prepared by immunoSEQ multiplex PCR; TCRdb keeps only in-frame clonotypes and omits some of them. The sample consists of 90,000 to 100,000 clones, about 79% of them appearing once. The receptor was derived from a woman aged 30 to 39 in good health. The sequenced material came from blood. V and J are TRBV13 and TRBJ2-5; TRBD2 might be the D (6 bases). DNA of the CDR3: TGTGCCAGCAGCTACCTTTCCGGGGGTGTTGAGACCCAGTACTTC. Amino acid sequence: CASSYLSGGVETQYF.